The table lists the clone carrying this T cell receptor (beta chain) with a few counts. The ends were cut back, 5 bases at V and 5 bases at J, with 12 bases in the middle. Germline V gives CDR1 MDHEN, CDR2 SYDVKM. The CDR3 has 13 residues. Each CDR3 protein gets one entry after TCRdb re-called the 5' RACE reads with MiXCR. The table shows approximately 890,000 distinct CDR3 sequences, with 9% to 15% occurring only once. The sample originates from a study of identical twins. These data also featured in a second study, about yellow fever vaccine responses in identical twins.

Sequenced material: PBMCs. The chain has TRBV28 and TRBJ2-5; D perhaps matches TRBD1 (5 bases). This receptor was taken from a woman aged 18-29 years in good health. The CDR3 region is CASSTQGGETQYF. The CDR3 nucleotides read TGTGCCAGCAGTACCCAGGGTGGGGAGACCCAGTACTTC.